The clone carrying this TCR beta chain was counted ten times or more. The germline gives CDR1 DFQATT, CDR2 SNEGSKA (reference sequence). The CDR3 runs to 14 residues. The V and J ends lost 6 bases and 2 bases, in that order; junction bases with no gene match: 7. The sample originates from a study of T-cell reconstitution after alpha-beta-depleted transplantation in children. Researchers prepared the TCRbeta library using unique molecular identifiers, the study reports. TCRdb reprocessed the PCR reads via MiXCR and lists one record per CDR3 protein. The sample carries hundreds of thousands of distinct CDR3 sequences, roughly 15% recorded once.

Sample: PBMCs from the stem cell graft donor, taken from the stem cell graft. The receptor comes from a human donor who donated a stem cell graft to a child with acute myeloid leukemia. The chain combines TRBV20-1 with TRBJ1-5; 7 bases map to TRBD1. For the CDR3, the DNA is TGCAGTGCCAAGAACACAGGGGGCAATCAGCCCCAGCATTTT. As protein: CSAKNTGGNQPQHF.